This T cell receptor (beta chain) was found in a study of blood T cell repertoires in COVID-19. CDR3 size: 18 residues. Trimming removed 4 bases from V and 6 bases from J; junction bases left unmatched: 17. From germline, CDR1 is SEHNR and CDR2 FQNEAQ (reference sequence). Clones were sequenced by immunoSEQ multiplex PCR, and TCRdb holds only the in-frame ones, with some missing. The sample records 70,000 to 95,000 clones, 81% being singletons. The receptor was derived from a human donor in a cohort sampled during active COVID-19. Specimen: peripheral blood. This chain connects TRBV7-9 to TRBJ2-1, with 8 positions matching TRBD2. CDR3 bases: TGTGCCAGCAGCTCGGCGGGGCTCGCGGGGGGTCGTTTCAATGAGCAGTTCTTC. Encoded protein: CASSSAGLAGGRFNEQFF.